What follows are 10 T cell receptor beta chains derived from one specimen sequenced in a study of naive and memory T cell subsets listed by TCRdb under 2017. The library was prepared using UMI-ligation and nested PCR. The instrument given in TCRdb is Illumina MiSeq. The beta constant-region primer consisted of an equimolar mixture of two oligonucleotides that together covered TRBC1 and TRBC2. The ligated cDNA went through four rounds of PCR with nested alpha and beta constant-region primers together with the SP2 primer. The public reads were quality trimmed at Q25 with fastp and then assembled into clones with MiXCR by TCRdb, keeping productive beta chains. Every entry covers one CDR3 protein and lists the most common genes and DNA from its rows. The sample table shows 8,800 or so distinct CDR3 sequences, and less than 35% are seen once. Clones ranked in the top ten supply about three fifths of the sample.

Sequenced: CD8+ TEMRA cells from blood. Read against the paper, the sample's cell subset or site label means: effector memory re-expressing CD45RA, CD45RA+ CD27-. These receptors all stem from a human donor in good health.

V and J are TRBV4-3 and TRBJ2-6; possible D gene TRBD2, 6 bases. From germline, CDR1 is LGHNA and CDR2 YSLEER. V dropped 3 bases and J dropped 0 bases, with 9 bases sitting between them. The CDR3 loop spans 16 amino acids. The CDR3 sequence is CASSHGGSSGANVLTF. CDR3 DNA sequence: TGCGCCAGCAGCCATGGGGGGTCCTCTGGGGCCAACGTCCTGACTTTC.

This chain joins TRBV5-1 and TRBJ2-3; possibly TRBD1 for D (5 bases). Germline V gene lookup returns CDR1 SGHRS and CDR2 YFSETQ. The CDR3 is made up of 14 amino acids. Trimming shortened V by 2 bases and J by 4 bases, and 11 bases separated the two germline ends. CDR3 nucleotides: TGCGCCAGCAGCTTTTACCCAGGGCCAGATACGCAGTATTTT. This sequence encodes CASSFYPGPDTQYF.

This clonotype was detected ten times or more. The gene calls are TRBV12-3 or TRBV12-4 and TRBJ2-7; 16 bases are shared with TRBD2. This CDR3 contains 17 residues. V was clipped by 4 bases and J by 7 bases; unmatched bases: 10. The CDR3 here is CASSSSGLAGGPGEQYF. The CDR3 DNA follows: TGTGCCAGCAGTTCATCGGGACTAGCGGGAGGGCCGGGGGAGCAGTACTTC.

In its sample, this clonotype was seen a few times. The chain employs TRBV7-6 and TRBJ2-7; a weak D match, TRBD1 (5 bases). Trimming pared 4 bases from V and 6 bases from J, leaving 13 bases between. Germline loops: CDR1 SGHVS, CDR2 FNYEAQ. The CDR3 has 13 amino acids. Written as DNA, the CDR3 is TGTGCCAGCAGCTCAACGCAGGGTCGCGAGCAGTACTTC. Translated: CASSSTQGREQYF.

The sample holds a few counts of this clonotype. This sequence joins TRBV7-9 and TRBJ2-5; 13 bases agree with TRBD2. The V segment lost 5 bases and the J segment 0 bases; nucleotides outside the gene matches: 3. The V gene's germline CDR1 is SEHNR and CDR2 FQNEAQ (reference sequence). This CDR3 has 16 amino acids. The CDR3 nucleotides read TGTGCCAGCAGCGGGGGACTAGCGGGGAACCAAGAGACCCAGTACTTC. Translating gives CASSGGLAGNQETQYF. The full variable domain, in which reference TRBV7-9 and TRBJ2-5 provide the parts outside the CDR3, is DTGVSQNPRHKITKRGQNVTFRCDPISEHNRLYWYRQTLGQGPEFLTYFQNEAQLEKSRLLSDRFSAERPKGSFSTLEIQRTEQGDSAMYLCASSGGLAGNQETQYFGPGTRLLVL.

The V gene is TRBV10-3, the J gene TRBJ1-1; the D gene is possibly TRBD1 (6 bases). V shed 0 bases and J shed 0 bases, with 14 bases lying between them. Per germline, CDR1 ENHRY and CDR2 SYGVKD. The CDR3 is made up of 17 amino acids. The CDR3, as DNA: TGTGCCATCAGTGAGTCGACAGGACAGCTCATGAACACTGAAGCTTTCTTT. This sequence encodes CAISESTGQLMNTEAFF.

This clonotype was observed at least ten times. The chain employs TRBV6-5 and TRBJ1-2; D gene unclear. CDR3 length equals 13 residues. CDR1 is MNHEY and CDR2 is SVGAGI in the germline V gene. Between the trimmed V and J ends, which lost 6 bases and 2 bases, there was a span of 10 bases. The CDR3 sequence: CASSGTVNYGYTF. The CDR3 coding sequence is TGTGCCAGCAGCGGCACAGTCAACTATGGCTACACCTTC.

The chain is built from TRBV6-2 or TRBV6-3 and TRBJ2-7, with 9 bases lining up with TRBD1. The CDR3 has 12 residues. With 6 bases clipped from V and 5 bases from J, the junction kept 2 bases outside the gene matches. In germline, CDR1 is MNHEY, CDR2 SVGEGT. The CDR3 reads CASRTGGNEQYF. CDR3 coding DNA: TGTGCCAGCAGGACAGGGGGAAACGAGCAGTACTTC.

This clonotype was detected only a few times. This rearrangement joins TRBV27 to TRBJ1-2; D is unresolved. CDR3 size: 16 residues. V was trimmed by 0 bases and J by 5 bases, leaving 16 bases between them. CDR1 MNHEY and CDR2 SMNVEV come from the germline V gene (reference sequence). This CDR3 is CASSLSSDASFYGYTF. For the CDR3, the DNA is TGTGCCAGCAGTTTATCCAGCGACGCGTCCTTTTATGGCTACACCTTC.

This clonotype was picked up many times. This sequence joins TRBV20-1 and TRBJ1-3; possible D gene TRBD1, 5 bases. The germline gives CDR1 DFQATT, CDR2 SNEGSKA (reference sequence). The CDR3 runs 15 residues. V was clipped by 0 bases and J by 4 bases, with 13 bases between them. CDR3 sequence (DNA): TGCAGTGCTAGAGATATTGAGGACAACGGAAACACCATATATTTT. Translating gives CSARDIEDNGNTIYF.